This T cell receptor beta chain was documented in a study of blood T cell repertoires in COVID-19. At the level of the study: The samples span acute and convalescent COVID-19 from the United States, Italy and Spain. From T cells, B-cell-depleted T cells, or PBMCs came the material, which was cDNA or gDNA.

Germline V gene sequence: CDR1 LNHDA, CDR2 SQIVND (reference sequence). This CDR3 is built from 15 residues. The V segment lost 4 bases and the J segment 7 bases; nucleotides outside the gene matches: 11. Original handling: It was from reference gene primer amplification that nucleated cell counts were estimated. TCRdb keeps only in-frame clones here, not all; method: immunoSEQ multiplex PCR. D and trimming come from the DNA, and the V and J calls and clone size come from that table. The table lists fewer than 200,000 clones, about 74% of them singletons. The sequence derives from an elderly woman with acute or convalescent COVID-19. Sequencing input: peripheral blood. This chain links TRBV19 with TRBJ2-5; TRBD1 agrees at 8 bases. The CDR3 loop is CASSTATGGGVTQYF. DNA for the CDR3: TGTGCCAGTAGTACCGCCACAGGGGGTGGGGTGACCCAGTACTTC.